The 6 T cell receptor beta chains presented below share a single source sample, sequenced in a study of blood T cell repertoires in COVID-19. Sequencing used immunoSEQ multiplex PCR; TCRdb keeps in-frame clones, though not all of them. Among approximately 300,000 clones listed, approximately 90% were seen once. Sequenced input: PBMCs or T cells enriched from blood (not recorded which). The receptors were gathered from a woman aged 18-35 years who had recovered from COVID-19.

This CDR3 reads CASSLSGRFTGELFF. The CDR3 DNA is TGTGCCAGCAGCTTAAGCGGGAGATTCACCGGGGAGCTGTTTTTT. J is TRBJ2-2 and V is TRBV11-2; 8 nucleotides match TRBD2. V was clipped by 2 bases and J by 4 bases; unmatched bases: 3. This CDR3 comprises 15 residues. Germline assignment: CDR1 SGHAT and CDR2 FQNNGV. The full variable domain, rest sourced from reference TRBV11-2 and TRBJ2-2, is EAGVAQSPRYKIIEKRQSVAFWCNPISGHATLYWYQQILGQGPKLLIQFQNNGVVDDSQLPKDRFSAERLKGVDSTLKIQPAKLEDSAVYLCASSLSGRFTGELFFGEGSRLTVL.

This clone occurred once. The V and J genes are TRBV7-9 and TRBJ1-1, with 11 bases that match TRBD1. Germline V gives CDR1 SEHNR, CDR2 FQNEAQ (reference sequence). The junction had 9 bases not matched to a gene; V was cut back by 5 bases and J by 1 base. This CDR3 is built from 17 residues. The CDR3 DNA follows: TGTGCCAGCAGCCCCCGGACAGGGGGCTTGGAGAACACTGAAGCTTTCTTT. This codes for CASSPRTGGLENTEAFF.

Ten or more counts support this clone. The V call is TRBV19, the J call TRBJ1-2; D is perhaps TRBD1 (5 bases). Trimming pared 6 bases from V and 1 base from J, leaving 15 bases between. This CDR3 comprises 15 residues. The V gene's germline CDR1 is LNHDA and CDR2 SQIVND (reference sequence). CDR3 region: CASSLSGTDNYGYTF. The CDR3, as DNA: TGTGCCAGTAGCCTATCCGGGACTGATAACTATGGCTACACCTTC.

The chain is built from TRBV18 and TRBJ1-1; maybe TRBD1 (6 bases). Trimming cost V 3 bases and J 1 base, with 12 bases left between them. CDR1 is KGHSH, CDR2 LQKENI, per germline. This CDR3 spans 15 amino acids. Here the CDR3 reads CASSPSGVTNTEAFF. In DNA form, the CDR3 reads TGTGCCAGCTCACCTTCAGGGGTTACGAACACTGAAGCTTTCTTT.

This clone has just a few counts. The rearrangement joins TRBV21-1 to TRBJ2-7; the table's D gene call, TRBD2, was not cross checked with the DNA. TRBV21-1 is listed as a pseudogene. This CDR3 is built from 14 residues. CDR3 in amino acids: CASSKMRGLHEQYF. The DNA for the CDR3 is TGTGCCAGCAGCAAAATGAGAGGGCTACACGAGCAGTACTTC.

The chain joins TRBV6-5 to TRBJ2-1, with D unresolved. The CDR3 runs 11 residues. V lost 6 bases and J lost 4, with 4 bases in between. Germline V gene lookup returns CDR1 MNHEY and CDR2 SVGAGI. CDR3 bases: TGTGCCAGCAGCCTATACAATGAGCAGTTCTTC. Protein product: CASSLYNEQFF.